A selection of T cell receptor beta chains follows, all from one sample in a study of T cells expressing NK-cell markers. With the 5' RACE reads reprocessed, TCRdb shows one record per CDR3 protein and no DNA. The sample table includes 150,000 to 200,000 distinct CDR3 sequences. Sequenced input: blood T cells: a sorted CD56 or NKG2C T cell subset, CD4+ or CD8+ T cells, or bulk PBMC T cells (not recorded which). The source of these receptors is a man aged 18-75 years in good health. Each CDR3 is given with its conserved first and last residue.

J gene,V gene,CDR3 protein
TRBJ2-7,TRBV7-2,CASSPIAGRPSYEQYF
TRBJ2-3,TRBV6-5,CASSYLGGGPDTQYF
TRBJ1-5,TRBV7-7,CASSLSMDQPQHF
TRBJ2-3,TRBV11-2,CASSSGTSGGASTDTQYF
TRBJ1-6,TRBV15,CATSSRGLSYNSPLHF
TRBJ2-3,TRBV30,CAWRPDRETSTDTQYF
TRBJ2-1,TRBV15,CATSRAGLAGGNEQFF
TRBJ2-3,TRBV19,CASSMVALAGTDTQYF
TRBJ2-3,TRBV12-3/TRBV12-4,CASSGLAGGGDTQYF
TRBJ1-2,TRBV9,CASSGYRVSNYGYTF
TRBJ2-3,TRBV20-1,CSAREASGPTSTDTQYF
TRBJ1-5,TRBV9,CASSVASGGQPQHF
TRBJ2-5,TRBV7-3,CASSLSPTTIKETQYF
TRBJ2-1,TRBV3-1,CASSQATSSGYNEQFF
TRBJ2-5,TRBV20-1,CSAHGTSSNRRETQYF
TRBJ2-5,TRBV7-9,CASSLSPQRGQETQYF
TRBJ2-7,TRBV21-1,CASRLNRETNYEQYF
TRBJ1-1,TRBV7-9,CASSQGVQGLNTEAFF
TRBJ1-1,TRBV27,CASSLWGVVNTEAFF
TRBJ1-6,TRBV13,CASRFGTGNSPLHF
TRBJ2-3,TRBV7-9,CASSSPTSGGAQDTDTQYF
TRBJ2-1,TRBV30,CAWQGYNEQFF
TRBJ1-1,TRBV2,CASSVFGEGVTSEAFF
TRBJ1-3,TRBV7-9,CASSTGQGPSGNTIYF
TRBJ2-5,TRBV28,CASIRRGNQETQYF
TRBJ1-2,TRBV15,CATSNGDSNYGYTF
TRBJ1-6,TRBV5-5,CASSPRDSGFSLHF
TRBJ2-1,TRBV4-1,CASSQEYGSGAQFF
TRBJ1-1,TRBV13,CASSPGGEGEAFF
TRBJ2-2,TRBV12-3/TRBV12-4,CASSLLAGGELFF
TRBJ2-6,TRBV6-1,CASTRDSSGANVLTF
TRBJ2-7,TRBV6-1,CASSTTSTGGSYEQYF
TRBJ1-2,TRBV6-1,CASSESPGLEGYTF
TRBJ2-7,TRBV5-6,CASSFYTSYEQYF
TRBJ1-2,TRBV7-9,CASSQTGLRGGYTF